This T cell receptor (beta chain) derives from a study of blood T cell repertoires in COVID-19. The wider study: Sites across the United States, Italy and Spain contributed samples from acute and convalescent COVID-19. The cDNA or gDNA used as material had been derived from T cells, B-cell-depleted T cells, or PBMCs.

This clone has just one count. This CDR3 has 15 residues. Germline loops: CDR1 LGHNT, CDR2 FRNRAP. V lost 4 bases, J lost 4 bases, and 16 bases lay in between. In the original processing: Nucleated cell counts were estimated from reference gene primer amplification. Produced via immunoSEQ multiplex PCR; TCRdb's table is partial and in-frame only. That table gives V, J and clone size, and the DNA gave D and trimming. The sample yields approximately 150,000 clones, roughly 90% seen once. The source is a man between 60 and 75 years old with active or convalescent COVID-19. V usage is TRBV12-5 and J usage is TRBJ1-1; the D gene is possibly TRBD1 (6 bases). Sequenced input: peripheral blood. CDR3 coding DNA: TGTGCTAGTGGTTGGGAGGGGACAATCGCCACTGAAGCTTTCTTT. Protein sequence: CASGWEGTIATEAFF.